These T cell receptor beta chains were read from a single sample in a study of T cell responses to AZD1222 COVID-19 vaccine. Sequenced by immunoSEQ multiplex PCR; TCRdb stores in-frame clones only, minus some. The repertoire includes about 120,000 clones, around 90% of them detected once, and about 2.5% sits in the top ten. The input for sequencing was peripheral blood, taken 28 days after the second AZD1222 dose. The origin of the receptors is an adult who received the AZD1222 COVID-19 vaccine. Both conserved end residues are part of each CDR3. Not every row has a clone size; where given, it reads once, few, many or a size class.

j_gene: TRBJ1-5; abundance: .; v_gene: TRBV7-9; CDR3aa: CASSLTGGDQPQHF
j_gene: TRBJ2-7; abundance: .; v_gene: TRBV7-2; CDR3aa: CASSPGTSGGSEQYF
j_gene: TRBJ2-7; abundance: few; v_gene: TRBV18; CDR3aa: CASSPRDTYEQYF
j_gene: TRBJ2-7; abundance: .; v_gene: TRBV5-4; CDR3aa: CASSLAPDREVQYF
j_gene: TRBJ2-3; abundance: few; v_gene: TRBV19; CDR3aa: CASSMGSTDTQYF
j_gene: TRBJ1-1; abundance: .; v_gene: TRBV29-1; CDR3aa: CSVNQGGSNTEAFF
j_gene: TRBJ1-5; abundance: .; v_gene: TRBV25-1; CDR3aa: CASSDGTGVQPQHF
j_gene: TRBJ1-1; abundance: .; v_gene: TRBV11-1; CDR3aa: CASSFQGAVSRTEAFF
j_gene: TRBJ2-1; abundance: .; v_gene: TRBV7-8; CDR3aa: CASSLASGAVNEQFF
j_gene: TRBJ1-1; abundance: .; v_gene: TRBV6-2/TRBV6-3; CDR3aa: CASSGQTGRNTEAFF
j_gene: TRBJ1-3; abundance: few; v_gene: TRBV4-3; CDR3aa: CASSQVIVAGNTIYF
j_gene: TRBJ1-2; abundance: .; v_gene: TRBV7-9; CDR3aa: CASSSQGNYGYTF
j_gene: TRBJ1-1; abundance: .; v_gene: TRBV12-3/TRBV12-4; CDR3aa: CASRIQGRTEAFF
j_gene: TRBJ2-1; abundance: .; v_gene: TRBV7-2; CDR3aa: CASSPDYNEQFF
j_gene: TRBJ1-4; abundance: .; v_gene: TRBV27; CDR3aa: CASSSGMPNEKLFF
j_gene: TRBJ1-1; abundance: few; v_gene: TRBV9; CDR3aa: CASSVGGTVNTEAFF
j_gene: TRBJ2-7; abundance: .; v_gene: TRBV23-1; CDR3aa: CASSQKTGVTYEQYF
j_gene: TRBJ2-5; abundance: once; v_gene: TRBV7-7; CDR3aa: CASSLSAGGETQYF
j_gene: TRBJ1-2; abundance: few; v_gene: TRBV19; CDR3aa: CASSYNREISYTF
j_gene: TRBJ2-7; abundance: .; v_gene: TRBV6-5; CDR3aa: CASRPLAGGRYEQYF
j_gene: TRBJ1-2; abundance: .; v_gene: TRBV20-1; CDR3aa: CSASWGQRRLGYYGYTF
j_gene: TRBJ1-4; abundance: once; v_gene: TRBV5-4; CDR3aa: CASSSTVTNEKLFF
j_gene: TRBJ1-5; abundance: .; v_gene: TRBV19; CDR3aa: CASSIFRGADSNQPQHF
j_gene: TRBJ2-7; abundance: .; v_gene: TRBV5-6; CDR3aa: CASSLLTGVGEQYF
j_gene: TRBJ2-1; abundance: .; v_gene: TRBV5-5; CDR3aa: CASSFRGHPHEQFF